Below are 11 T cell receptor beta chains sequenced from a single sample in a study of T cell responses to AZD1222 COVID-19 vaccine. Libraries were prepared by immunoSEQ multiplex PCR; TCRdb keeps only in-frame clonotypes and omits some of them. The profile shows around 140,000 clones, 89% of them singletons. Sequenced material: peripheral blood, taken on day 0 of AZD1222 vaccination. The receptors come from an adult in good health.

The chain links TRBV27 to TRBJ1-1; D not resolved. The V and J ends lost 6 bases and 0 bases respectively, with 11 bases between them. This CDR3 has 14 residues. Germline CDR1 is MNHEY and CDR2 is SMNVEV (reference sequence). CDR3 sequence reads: CASSLGIMNTEAFF. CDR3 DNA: TGTGCCAGCAGCCTAGGAATCATGAACACTGAAGCTTTCTTT.

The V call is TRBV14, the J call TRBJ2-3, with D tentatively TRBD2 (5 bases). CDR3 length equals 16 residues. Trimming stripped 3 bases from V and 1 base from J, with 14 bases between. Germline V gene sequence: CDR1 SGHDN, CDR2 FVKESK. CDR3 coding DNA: TGTGCCAGCAGCCAGAGGGCCGGAACTCGCACAGATACGCAGTATTTT. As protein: CASSQRAGTRTDTQYF.

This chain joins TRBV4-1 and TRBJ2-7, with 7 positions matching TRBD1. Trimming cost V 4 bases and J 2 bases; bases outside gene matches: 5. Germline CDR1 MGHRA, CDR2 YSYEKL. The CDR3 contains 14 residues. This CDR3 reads CASSRDSYAYEQYF. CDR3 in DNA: TGCGCCAGCAGCCGGGACAGCTACGCCTACGAGCAGTACTTC.

CDR3 in DNA: TGTGCCAGCTCACCGCGCCCCAGCGCCAGGGGGAGCACAGATACGCAGTATTTT. Translating gives CASSPRPSARGSTDTQYF. This chain uses TRBV18 with TRBJ2-3; 7 positions match TRBD1. The CDR3 consists of 18 residues. V shed 3 bases, J shed 0 bases, and the junction held 12 bases outside the gene matches. Germline V gene sequence: CDR1 KGHSH, CDR2 LQKENI.

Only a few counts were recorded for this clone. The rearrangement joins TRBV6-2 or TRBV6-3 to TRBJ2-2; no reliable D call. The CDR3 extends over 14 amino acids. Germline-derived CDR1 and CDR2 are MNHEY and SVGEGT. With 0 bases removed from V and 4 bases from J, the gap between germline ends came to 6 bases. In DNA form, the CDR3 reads TGTGCCAGCAGTTACTCGGAGTTCACCGGGGAGCTGTTTTTT. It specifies CASSYSEFTGELFF.

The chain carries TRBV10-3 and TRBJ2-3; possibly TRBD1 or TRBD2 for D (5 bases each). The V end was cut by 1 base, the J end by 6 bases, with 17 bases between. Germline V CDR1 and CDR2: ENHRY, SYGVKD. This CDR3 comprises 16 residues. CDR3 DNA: TGTGCCATCAGTGAGTGGGTTAATCGGGGCCCCGATACGCAGTATTTT. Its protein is CAISEWVNRGPDTQYF.

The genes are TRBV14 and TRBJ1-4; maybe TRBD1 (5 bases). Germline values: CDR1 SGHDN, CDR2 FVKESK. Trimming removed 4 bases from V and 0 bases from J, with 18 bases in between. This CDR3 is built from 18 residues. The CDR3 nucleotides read TGTGCCAGCAGCCGCAGGGCAGTTGGGCCCACAACTAATGAAAAACTGTTTTTT. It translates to CASSRRAVGPTTNEKLFF.

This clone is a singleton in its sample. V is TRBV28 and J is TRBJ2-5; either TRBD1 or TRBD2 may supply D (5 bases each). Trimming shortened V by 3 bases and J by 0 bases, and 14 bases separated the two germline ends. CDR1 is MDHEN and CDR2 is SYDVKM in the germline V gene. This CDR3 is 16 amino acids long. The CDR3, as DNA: TGTGCCAGCAGTTTCACCGGGACCCTTAACCAAGAGACCCAGTACTTC. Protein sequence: CASSFTGTLNQETQYF.

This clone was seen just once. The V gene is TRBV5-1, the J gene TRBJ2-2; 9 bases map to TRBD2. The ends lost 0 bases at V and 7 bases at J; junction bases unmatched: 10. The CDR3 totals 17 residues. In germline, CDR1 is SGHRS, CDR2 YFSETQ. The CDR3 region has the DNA TGCGCCAGCAGCTTGGCCCAGCGGGGGGCTATTCACGGGGAGCTGTTTTTT. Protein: CASSLAQRGAIHGELFF.

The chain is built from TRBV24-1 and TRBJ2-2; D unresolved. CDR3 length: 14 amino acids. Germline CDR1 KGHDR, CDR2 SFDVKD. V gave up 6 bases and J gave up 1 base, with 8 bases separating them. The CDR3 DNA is TGTGCCACCAGTACAAGACGGAACACCGGGGAGCTGTTTTTT. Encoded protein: CATSTRRNTGELFF.

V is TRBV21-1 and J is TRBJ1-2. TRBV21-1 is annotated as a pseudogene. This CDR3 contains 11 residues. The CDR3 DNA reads TGTGCCAGCAGCAAACGCTATGGCTACACCTTC. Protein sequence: CASSKRYGYTF.